Presented here are 23 T cell receptor beta chains from one specimen sequenced in a study of Graves' ophthalmopathy and Graves' hyperthyroidism. Amplification from RNA transcripts yielded the TCR beta CDR3 regions. A first-round RT-PCR used HTBI primers, followed by a second-round multiplex PCR. Each CDR3 protein is one row after TCRdb ran MiXCR on the multiplex PCR reads. Among about 660,000 distinct CDR3 sequences listed, about 40% were seen once. The sequenced sample was peripheral blood. The source of these receptors is an adult man with Graves' ophthalmopathy.

This clonotype was counted many times. The CDR3 protein is CASSLGWTANTEAFF. The CDR3 region has the DNA TGTGCCAGCAGTTTAGGGTGGACAGCAAACACTGAAGCTTTCTTT. The chain links TRBV12-3 or TRBV12-4 to TRBJ1-1; tentatively, D is TRBD1 (6 bases). This CDR3 is 15 amino acids long. Trimming left V 1 base short and J 2 bases short, with 11 bases between.

This clonotype was detected many times. The chain couples TRBV5-1 to TRBJ1-1; TRBD1 might be the D (6 bases). Germline values: CDR1 SGHRS, CDR2 YFSETQ. V dropped 5 bases and J dropped 1 base, with 12 bases sitting between them. The length of the CDR3 is 14 residues. CDR3 coding DNA: TGCGCCAGCAGGGCGGGGGGCGAGAACACTGAAGCTTTCTTT. This translates into CASRAGGENTEAFF.

In its sample, this clonotype was seen many times. The rearrangement links TRBV6-4 to TRBJ1-3, with D possibly TRBD1 on 6 matching bases. Trimming pared 5 bases from V and 4 bases from J, leaving 12 bases between. The length of the CDR3 is 14 residues. CDR1 and CDR2 (germline): MRHNA, SNTAGT. The chain's CDR3 is CASSIGTRGNTIYF. CDR3 coding DNA: TGTGCCAGCAGTATCGGGACAAGAGGAAACACCATATATTTT.

V gene TRBV12-3 or TRBV12-4 combines with J gene TRBJ1-4; D ambiguous. The CDR3 totals 14 residues. DNA for the CDR3: TGTGCTAGTGGCCAGACGGGAGGGAATGAAAAACTGTTTTTT. This translates into CASGQTGGNEKLFF.

This clonotype was recorded at least ten times. The chain uses TRBV25-1 and TRBJ2-5; D possibly uses TRBD1 or TRBD2 (7 bases each). The CDR3 is 16 amino acids. Germline lookup yields CDR1 MGHDK and CDR2 SYGVNS. Trimming took 4 bases from V and 5 from J, leaving 20 bases between them. CDR3 loop: CASSATRGGGWETQYF. DNA for the CDR3: TGTGCCAGCAGTGCAACGAGGGGAGGGGGCTGGGAGACCCAGTACTTC.

This clonotype was seen ten or more times. This chain joins TRBV7-9 and TRBJ2-5; 7 nucleotides align to TRBD1. The germline gives CDR1 SEHNR, CDR2 FQNEAQ (reference sequence). J was trimmed by 5 bases and V by 5 bases; bases with no gene match: 11. This CDR3 is built from 15 residues. CDR3 protein: CASSNPQGMGETQYF. In DNA form, the CDR3 reads TGTGCCAGCAGCAACCCACAGGGGATGGGCGAGACCCAGTACTTC.

V usage is TRBV29-1 and J usage is TRBJ2-5; 8 positions match TRBD2. The ends lost 3 bases at V and 1 base at J; junction bases unmatched: 7. The germline V gene has CDR1 SQVTM and CDR2 ANQGSEA. The CDR3 runs to 15 residues. The CDR3 sequence is CSVDRGGGIQETQYF. The CDR3 nucleotides are TGCAGCGTTGACAGGGGCGGGGGGATCCAAGAGACCCAGTACTTC.

The chain links TRBV13 to TRBJ1-5; the D gene is possibly TRBD1 (5 bases). CDR1 and CDR2 from the germline V gene are PRHDT and FYEKMQ (reference sequence). The CDR3 contains 15 residues. Trimming removed 5 bases from V and 6 bases from J, with 17 bases in between. Here the CDR3 reads CASSLAGGASQPQHF. The DNA for the CDR3 is TGTGCCAGCAGCCTAGCGGGAGGGGCGAGTCAGCCCCAGCATTTT.

The sample holds one count of this clonotype. This clone may be a read error of a much larger clone one base away. The chain links TRBV20-1 to TRBJ2-7; D might be TRBD1 or TRBD2, each matching 6 bases. V dropped 3 bases and J dropped 2 bases, with 14 bases sitting between them. The V gene's germline CDR1 is DFQATT and CDR2 SNEGSKA (reference sequence). The CDR3 runs 14 residues. The CDR3 here is CSASTRGRAYEQYF. The CDR3 coding sequence is TGCAGTGCTAGCACTCGGGGGCGAGCCTACGAGCAGTACTTC.

A few counts support this clonotype. This is likely a read error, given that the CDR3 carries no conserved phenylalanine or tryptophan at its end. No DNA is shown, since the ends of the CDR3 on it are uncertain; the CDR3 is the one TCRdb lists. The rearrangement uses TRBV10-2 and TRBJ2-7. Germline CDR1 is WSHSY and CDR2 is SAAADI. The CDR3 is made up of 8 amino acids, end residues included. The CDR3 sequence: CASSPIRS.

V usage is TRBV7-9 and J usage is TRBJ2-7; 8 bases are shared with TRBD2. Germline V lookup: CDR1 SEHNR, CDR2 FQNEAQ (reference sequence). V gave up 6 bases and J gave up 3 bases; unmatched junction bases: 7. The CDR3 is 14 amino acids. The DNA for the CDR3 is TGTGCCAGCAGTGTGGTCGGGGGGGGCTACGAGCAGTACTTC. Encoded protein: CASSVVGGGYEQYF.

This sequence joins TRBV6-6 and TRBJ1-1, with a tentative D call TRBD1 (6 bases). The V gene's germline CDR1 is MNHNY and CDR2 SVGAGI (reference sequence). This CDR3 has 14 amino acids. With 1 base removed from V and 5 bases from J, the gap between germline ends came to 11 bases. As DNA, the CDR3 is TGTGCCAGCAGTTACTGGGGGCCGGGGACTGAAGCTTTCTTT. Residues: CASSYWGPGTEAFF.

The rearrangement joins TRBV12-3 or TRBV12-4 to TRBJ2-5; D is undetermined. With 3 bases removed from V and 3 bases from J, the gap between germline ends came to 8 bases. The CDR3 spans 13 residues. CDR3 DNA sequence: TGTGCCAGCAGTTTCTATCGGAAAGAGACCCAGTACTTC. Amino acid sequence: CASSFYRKETQYF.

This clonotype has ten or more counts. The chain recombines TRBV2 with TRBJ1-4; D unclear. The CDR3 is made up of 12 amino acids. The ends were cut back, 6 bases at V and 7 bases at J, with 9 bases in the middle. CDR1 and CDR2 (germline): SNHLY, FYNNEI. Here the CDR3 reads CASRRLGEKLFF. CDR3 DNA sequence: TGTGCCAGCAGGAGACTTGGTGAAAAACTGTTTTTT.

This clonotype appeared many times. The rearrangement uses TRBV9 and TRBJ1-6; no clear D. V lost 0 bases, J lost 6 bases, and 7 bases lay in between. The CDR3 extends over 14 amino acids. Germline loops: CDR1 SGDLS, CDR2 YYNGEE. The CDR3 loop is CASSVEEVNSPLHF. In DNA form, the CDR3 reads TGTGCCAGCAGCGTAGAGGAGGTTAATTCACCCCTCCACTTT.

Worth noting for this clonotype: The CDR3 end shows no conserved phenylalanine or tryptophan, and so a read error is likely. No DNA is shown, since the ends of the CDR3 on it are uncertain; the CDR3 is the one TCRdb lists. This sequence joins TRBV5-4 and TRBJ1-1. Per germline, CDR1 SGHNT and CDR2 YYREEE (reference sequence). The CDR3 has 9 residues if both end residues are counted. The CDR3 sequence is CASSPKESG.

The table lists this clonotype with many counts. The CDR3 reads CATSRSSDTGELFF. CDR3 DNA sequence: TGTGCCACCAGTCGGTCTAGCGACACCGGGGAGCTGTTTTTT. The V call is TRBV24-1, the J call TRBJ2-2, with D perhaps matching TRBD2 (6 bases). The CDR3 is made up of 14 amino acids. The ends were cut back, 6 bases at V and 3 bases at J, with 10 bases in the middle. The germline CDR1 and CDR2 sequences are KGHDR and SFDVKD.

In its sample, this clonotype was seen many times. V gene TRBV2 combines with J gene TRBJ2-5; weak D call: TRBD2 (5 bases). From germline, CDR1 is SNHLY and CDR2 FYNNEI. V lost 7 bases to trimming and J lost 2 bases, with 14 bases between them. This CDR3 has 14 residues. The CDR3 DNA sequence: TGTGCCAGCACCAAAAGCGGATTACAAGAGACCCAGTACTTC. As protein: CASTKSGLQETQYF.

Remarks on this clonotype: Its ends do not fully match the called genes, so a read error is possible. The rearrangement uses TRBV7-9 and TRBJ2-5; 9 bases are a match to TRBD2. Germline loops: CDR1 SEHNR, CDR2 FQNEAQ (reference sequence). This CDR3 is built from 15 residues. CDR3 nucleotides: TGCGCCAGCAGCCTTTCCGGGACTAGCTCGGAGACCCAGTACTTC. Residues: CASSLSGTSSETQYF.

This clonotype showed up many times. The rearrangement uses TRBV10-3 and TRBJ1-2; D unresolved. Germline V CDR1 and CDR2: ENHRY, SYGVKD. Trimming cost V 3 bases and J 6 bases, with 11 bases left between them. This CDR3 is built from 13 residues. The CDR3 protein is CAISEGRTHGYTF. As DNA, the CDR3 is TGTGCCATCAGTGAAGGGCGCACCCATGGCTACACCTTC.

The chain uses TRBV20-1 and TRBJ1-1; D ambiguous. The CDR3 sequence is 12 residues long. CDR1 DFQATT and CDR2 SNEGSKA come from the germline V gene (reference sequence). V was clipped by 1 base and J by 8 bases, with 11 bases between them. The CDR3 bases are TGCAGTGCTAGAGGGGATTTTAGAGAAGCTTTCTTT. Amino acid sequence: CSARGDFREAFF.

The V call is TRBV14, the J call TRBJ2-1, with D perhaps TRBD1 or TRBD2 (5 bases each). CDR3 size: 15 residues. Trimming shortened V by 0 bases and J by 4 bases, and 10 bases separated the two germline ends. Germline loops: CDR1 SGHDN, CDR2 FVKESK. CDR3 region: CASSQDRWGYNEQFF. For the CDR3, the DNA is TGTGCCAGCAGCCAAGATCGGTGGGGGTACAATGAGCAGTTCTTC.

Ten or more counts support this clonotype. This chain joins TRBV19 and TRBJ1-3; D gene uncertain. The CDR3 sequence is 17 residues long. V dropped 4 bases and J dropped 0 bases, with 16 bases sitting between them. CDR1 is LNHDA and CDR2 is SQIVND in the germline V gene (reference sequence). The CDR3 loop is CASSNRLHGDSGNTIYF. The CDR3 DNA follows: TGTGCCAGTAGTAACCGCCTACACGGGGACTCTGGAAACACCATATATTTT.